The rows below give T cell receptor beta chains drawn from one sample of a study of blood T cell repertoires in COVID-19. Some clones are missing from TCRdb's copy, which holds only in-frame ones; the method was immunoSEQ multiplex PCR. Of about 230,000 clones listed, around four fifths are singletons. The sequencing input was peripheral blood. All receptors come from a woman aged 70-85 years with active or convalescent COVID-19. The CDR3 runs from the conserved cysteine through the conserved F or W. The order of the fields is J gene, clone size, D gene, V gene, CDR3 DNA, CDR3 protein. D genes are given only for firm matches. Rows give clone size only sometimes, using once, few, many, or a class for an expanded clone.

J gene: TRBJ2-1
clone size: NA
D gene: TRBD2
V gene: TRBV9
CDR3 DNA: TGTGCCAGCGGCACTAGCGGGGGGAGCTCCTACAATGAGCAGTTCTTC
CDR3 protein: CASGTSGGSSYNEQFF

J gene: TRBJ1-4
clone size: NA
D gene: NA
V gene: TRBV6-2/TRBV6-3
CDR3 DNA: TGTGCCAGCAGTCGGAGGGGCCTTTTCCTTGCAACTAATGAAAAACTGTTTTTT
CDR3 protein: CASSRRGLFLATNEKLFF

J gene: TRBJ2-7
clone size: NA
D gene: NA
V gene: TRBV7-3
CDR3 DNA: TGTGCCAGCAGCTCCGGGACTCTTCCCTACGAGCAGTACTTC
CDR3 protein: CASSSGTLPYEQYF

J gene: TRBJ2-7
clone size: NA
D gene: NA
V gene: TRBV29-1
CDR3 DNA: TGCAGCGTTCTAAACCCCCCGAAGGAGCAGTACTTC
CDR3 protein: CSVLNPPKEQYF

J gene: TRBJ2-7
clone size: NA
D gene: TRBD2
V gene: TRBV11-2
CDR3 DNA: TGTGCCAGCAGCTTCCTAACCGGGACTAATTACGAGCAGTACTTC
CDR3 protein: CASSFLTGTNYEQYF

J gene: TRBJ2-5
clone size: NA
D gene: TRBD2
V gene: TRBV9
CDR3 DNA: TGTGCCAGCAGTTCGGGGACTAGCGGGAAGGAGACCCAGTACTTC
CDR3 protein: CASSSGTSGKETQYF

J gene: TRBJ1-2
clone size: NA
D gene: NA
V gene: TRBV5-1
CDR3 DNA: TGCGCCAGCAGCTTGGCCGCGGGGGGGTCGGTCTATGGCTACACCTTC
CDR3 protein: CASSLAAGGSVYGYTF

J gene: TRBJ2-2
clone size: NA
D gene: TRBD2
V gene: TRBV5-5
CDR3 DNA: TGTGCCAGCAGCTTGGCGGGGGGGCAAACCGGGGAGCTGTTTTTT
CDR3 protein: CASSLAGGQTGELFF

J gene: TRBJ1-1
clone size: NA
D gene: TRBD1
V gene: TRBV7-3
CDR3 DNA: TGTGCCAGCAGCGCCCTACAGGGGGGTATGAACACTGAAGCTTTCTTT
CDR3 protein: CASSALQGGMNTEAFF

J gene: TRBJ1-1
clone size: NA
D gene: NA
V gene: TRBV28
CDR3 DNA: TGTGCCAGCAGCCTCAGGGAGGCTGAAGCTTTCTTT
CDR3 protein: CASSLREAEAFF

J gene: TRBJ2-3
clone size: NA
D gene: TRBD2
V gene: TRBV11-2
CDR3 DNA: TGTGCCAGCAGCTTCGGGTCACTAGCGGGGGTAGTAGATACGCAGTATTTT
CDR3 protein: CASSFGSLAGVVDTQYF

J gene: TRBJ2-5
clone size: NA
D gene: NA
V gene: TRBV5-4
CDR3 DNA: TGTGCCAGCAGCACGGGATACCAAGAGACCCAGTACTTC
CDR3 protein: CASSTGYQETQYF

J gene: TRBJ1-6
clone size: few
D gene: TRBD1
V gene: TRBV5-6
CDR3 DNA: TGTGCCAGCAGTTCCCAGGGACAGGGTAGCTCACCCCTCCACTTT
CDR3 protein: CASSSQGQGSSPLHF

J gene: TRBJ2-2
clone size: NA
D gene: NA
V gene: TRBV9
CDR3 DNA: TGTGCCAGCAGCGTAGCGGGGTCCGCCGGGGAGCTGTTTTTT
CDR3 protein: CASSVAGSAGELFF

J gene: TRBJ2-3
clone size: NA
D gene: NA
V gene: TRBV15
CDR3 DNA: TGTGCCACCAGCAGGGTGAGAGGTTCTAGCGCCCTTTTT
CDR3 protein: CATSRVRGSSALF

J gene: TRBJ2-2
clone size: NA
D gene: TRBD2
V gene: TRBV7-3
CDR3 DNA: TGTGCCAGCAGCTTAAATGCGGGGGACACCGGGGAGCTGTTTTTT
CDR3 protein: CASSLNAGDTGELFF

J gene: TRBJ1-2
clone size: NA
D gene: NA
V gene: TRBV2
CDR3 DNA: TGTGCCAGCAGTGAAGTCAGGACATATGGCTACACCTTC
CDR3 protein: CASSEVRTYGYTF

J gene: TRBJ1-5
clone size: NA
D gene: TRBD1
V gene: TRBV5-4
CDR3 DNA: TGTGCCAGCAGCTTGGGGACAGGGGGCGGTCAGCCCCAGCATTTT
CDR3 protein: CASSLGTGGGQPQHF

J gene: TRBJ2-2
clone size: NA
D gene: TRBD1
V gene: TRBV3-1/TRBV3-2
CDR3 DNA: TGTGCCAGCAGCCGATTTACAGGGGGCACCGGGGAGCTGTTTTTT
CDR3 protein: CASSRFTGGTGELFF

J gene: TRBJ2-2
clone size: once
D gene: NA
V gene: TRBV2
CDR3 DNA: TGTGCCAGCACAGCAGGGCCGACCGGGGAGCTGTTTTTT
CDR3 protein: CASTAGPTGELFF

J gene: TRBJ1-1
clone size: few
D gene: NA
V gene: TRBV3-1/TRBV3-2
CDR3 DNA: TGTGCCAGCAGCTCCTCAGACAGAGCCTCGATTGTTTTCTTT
CDR3 protein: CASSSSDRASIVFF

J gene: TRBJ1-5
clone size: NA
D gene: NA
V gene: TRBV5-8
CDR3 DNA: TGTGCCAGCACCCGGAAGGGATCGGGGGGCAATCAGCCCCAGCATTTT
CDR3 protein: CASTRKGSGGNQPQHF

J gene: TRBJ2-7
clone size: NA
D gene: TRBD2
V gene: TRBV10-2
CDR3 DNA: TGCGCCAGCAGTGAACGCGGGACTAGCGGTTGGAAGTACTTC
CDR3 protein: CASSERGTSGWKYF

J gene: TRBJ1-1
clone size: NA
D gene: NA
V gene: TRBV28
CDR3 DNA: TGTGCCAGCAGTTTAGGGGCCGTGCGTACTGAAGCTTTCTTT
CDR3 protein: CASSLGAVRTEAFF

J gene: TRBJ2-1
clone size: NA
D gene: TRBD2
V gene: TRBV4-1
CDR3 DNA: TGCGCCAGCAGCCAACCCCCAGGGACTACCGAAAACAATGAGCAGTTCTTC
CDR3 protein: CASSQPPGTTENNEQFF

J gene: TRBJ2-4
clone size: NA
D gene: NA
V gene: TRBV7-9
CDR3 DNA: TGTGCCAGCAGCTTATCCCATAGTGGGCAGGGCCAATCCAAAAACATTCAGTACTTC
CDR3 protein: CASSLSHSGQGQSKNIQYF

J gene: TRBJ1-1
clone size: NA
D gene: NA
V gene: TRBV27
CDR3 DNA: TGTGCCAGCAGTTCCTATATCCAGGATCTGTCGAACACTGAAGCTTTCTTT
CDR3 protein: CASSSYIQDLSNTEAFF

J gene: TRBJ2-1
clone size: NA
D gene: TRBD2
V gene: TRBV7-6
CDR3 DNA: TGTGCCAGCCAAGGGCTAGCGGGAGTCGGGGAGCAGTTCTTC
CDR3 protein: CASQGLAGVGEQFF

J gene: TRBJ1-4
clone size: NA
D gene: NA
V gene: TRBV7-9
CDR3 DNA: TGTGCCAGCAGCCCCGACAGGTCAACTAATGAAAAACTGTTTTTT
CDR3 protein: CASSPDRSTNEKLFF

J gene: TRBJ1-4
clone size: once
D gene: TRBD1
V gene: TRBV19
CDR3 DNA: TGTGCCAGTAGTCTCCCGAGGACAGGGCATGATGAAAAACTGTTTTTT
CDR3 protein: CASSLPRTGHDEKLFF

J gene: TRBJ2-1
clone size: few
D gene: NA
V gene: TRBV6-2/TRBV6-3
CDR3 DNA: TGTGCCAGCAGCCCCGGGATTTTATACAATGAGCAGTTCTTC
CDR3 protein: CASSPGILYNEQFF

J gene: TRBJ1-5
clone size: NA
D gene: NA
V gene: TRBV19
CDR3 DNA: TGTGCCAGCAGTCCTACGGGAGGATCTGGCCAGCCCCAGCATTTT
CDR3 protein: CASSPTGGSGQPQHF

J gene: TRBJ2-7
clone size: NA
D gene: NA
V gene: TRBV6-2/TRBV6-3
CDR3 DNA: TGTGCCAGCAGTTACTCGACGGGTGTCCTCTACGAGCAGTACTTC
CDR3 protein: CASSYSTGVLYEQYF

J gene: TRBJ1-3
clone size: NA
D gene: TRBD1
V gene: TRBV9
CDR3 DNA: TGTGCCAGCAGCGTAGCCGGACAGGGCGGAAACACCATATATTTT
CDR3 protein: CASSVAGQGGNTIYF

J gene: TRBJ1-5
clone size: NA
D gene: NA
V gene: TRBV7-2
CDR3 DNA: TGTGCCAGCAGCTTAGATTTTACAGGGAGTCAGCCCCAGCATTTT
CDR3 protein: CASSLDFTGSQPQHF

J gene: TRBJ1-5
clone size: NA
D gene: TRBD1
V gene: TRBV6-5
CDR3 DNA: TGTGCCAGCAGTAGGGGAGGGACAGGGGGGCAGCCCCAGCATTTT
CDR3 protein: CASSRGGTGGQPQHF

J gene: TRBJ1-1
clone size: once
D gene: NA
V gene: TRBV7-9
CDR3 DNA: TGTGCCAGCAGCTTGGGGGGAGACACTGAAGCTTTCTTT
CDR3 protein: CASSLGGDTEAFF

J gene: TRBJ1-5
clone size: NA
D gene: TRBD1
V gene: TRBV19
CDR3 DNA: TGTGCCAGTAAGGGGGGGACAGGGGGATCGAGACAGCCCCAGCATTTT
CDR3 protein: CASKGGTGGSRQPQHF

J gene: TRBJ2-3
clone size: NA
D gene: TRBD2
V gene: TRBV9
CDR3 DNA: TGTGCCAGCAGCGCCCAACTAGCGGGGGACACAGATACGCAGTATTTT
CDR3 protein: CASSAQLAGDTDTQYF

J gene: TRBJ1-1
clone size: NA
D gene: NA
V gene: TRBV19
CDR3 DNA: TGTGCCAGTGTTGGCTCGGAGGGCTTCGGGGCTTTCTTT
CDR3 protein: CASVGSEGFGAFF

J gene: TRBJ2-5
clone size: NA
D gene: NA
V gene: TRBV19
CDR3 DNA: TGTGCCAGTAGTAAACAGGGATCTCCAGAGACCCAGTACTTC
CDR3 protein: CASSKQGSPETQYF

J gene: TRBJ1-2
clone size: NA
D gene: NA
V gene: TRBV6-5
CDR3 DNA: TGTGCCAGCAGTTACCCTAGAGGGGGACCTAAATATGGCTACACCTTC
CDR3 protein: CASSYPRGGPKYGYTF

J gene: TRBJ2-7
clone size: many
D gene: NA
V gene: TRBV7-9
CDR3 DNA: TGTGCCAGCAGCCCTGCAGGGGTCGCCTACGAGCAGTACTTC
CDR3 protein: CASSPAGVAYEQYF

J gene: TRBJ1-4
clone size: NA
D gene: NA
V gene: TRBV30
CDR3 DNA: TGTGCTTGGGGGCGGTCGGTTCGGGAAAAACTGTTTTTT
CDR3 protein: CAWGRSVREKLFF

J gene: TRBJ2-7
clone size: NA
D gene: NA
V gene: TRBV28
CDR3 DNA: TGTGCCAGCAGTTTAAAGCCCTACGAGCAGTACTTC
CDR3 protein: CASSLKPYEQYF

J gene: TRBJ2-2
clone size: NA
D gene: TRBD2
V gene: TRBV5-4
CDR3 DNA: TGTGCCAGCAGCTTGATATGGGTAGCGGGAGGGCCCGACACCGGGGAGCTGTTTTTT
CDR3 protein: CASSLIWVAGGPDTGELFF

J gene: TRBJ1-5
clone size: NA
D gene: TRBD1
V gene: TRBV19
CDR3 DNA: TGTGCCAGCCGGGACAGGGGTCGGCAGCCCCAGCATTTT
CDR3 protein: CASRDRGRQPQHF

J gene: TRBJ2-7
clone size: NA
D gene: NA
V gene: TRBV15
CDR3 DNA: TGTGCCACCAGCAGAGATATCGGGAGCTTCCACGAGCAGTACTTC
CDR3 protein: CATSRDIGSFHEQYF

J gene: TRBJ2-5
clone size: NA
D gene: NA
V gene: TRBV12-3/TRBV12-4
CDR3 DNA: TGTGCCAGCAGGGGGCAGCTCCAAGAGACCCAGTACTTC
CDR3 protein: CASRGQLQETQYF

J gene: TRBJ1-1
clone size: NA
D gene: NA
V gene: TRBV7-3
CDR3 DNA: TGTGCCAGCAGCCCGTGGACGGGGGGAATCACTGAAGCTTTCTTT
CDR3 protein: CASSPWTGGITEAFF

J gene: TRBJ2-1
clone size: NA
D gene: TRBD2
V gene: TRBV24-1
CDR3 DNA: TGTGCCACCGGAGCGACTAGCGGGAACCATGAGCAGTTCTTC
CDR3 protein: CATGATSGNHEQFF

J gene: TRBJ2-2
clone size: NA
D gene: TRBD2
V gene: TRBV11-2
CDR3 DNA: TGTGCCAGCAGCTCCCTAGCGGGGGGGCACGGGGAGCTGTTTTTT
CDR3 protein: CASSSLAGGHGELFF

J gene: TRBJ2-7
clone size: NA
D gene: TRBD2
V gene: TRBV6-5
CDR3 DNA: TGTGCCAGCAGTTACGGAGCGGGAGTACTTAGCTACGAGCAGTACTTC
CDR3 protein: CASSYGAGVLSYEQYF

J gene: TRBJ1-5
clone size: NA
D gene: TRBD1
V gene: TRBV24-1
CDR3 DNA: TGTGCCGTAGGAGACAGGGGAGGGGATCAGCCCCAGCATTTT
CDR3 protein: CAVGDRGGDQPQHF

J gene: TRBJ1-4
clone size: NA
D gene: TRBD1
V gene: TRBV5-1
CDR3 DNA: TGCGCCAGCAGTTCAGGGGGCTCAGATGAAAAACTGTTTTTT
CDR3 protein: CASSSGGSDEKLFF

J gene: TRBJ2-1
clone size: once
D gene: NA
V gene: TRBV12-3/TRBV12-4
CDR3 DNA: TGTGCCAGCAGCTTAATACAGGGAAATGAGCAGTTCTTC
CDR3 protein: CASSLIQGNEQFF

J gene: TRBJ1-6
clone size: NA
D gene: NA
V gene: TRBV2
CDR3 DNA: TGTGCCAGCAGTGGGCAGGGTAGTAATTCACCCCTCCACTTT
CDR3 protein: CASSGQGSNSPLHF